This passage covers 5 T cell receptor beta chains from one sample sequenced in a study of immune heterogeneity within non-small cell lung tumors. TCR beta CDR3 amplification used multiplex PCR with 32 V and 13 J primers. One entry per CDR3 protein results from TCRdb running MiXCR on the multiplex PCR reads. The sample lists 2,000 to 3,000 distinct CDR3 sequences, under 20% occurring once. Bulk tumor genomic DNA was the template, and each sample received around 650 ng. Biopsies that were spaced far apart were taken, several per primary tumor, during surgery. Each patient presented with untreated, newly diagnosed non-small cell lung cancer and received curative surgery. What was sequenced was lung tumor tissue. The receptors derive from a woman aged 45-59 years with non-small cell lung cancer.

This clonotype is termed medium-sized. J is TRBJ2-7 and V is TRBV11-3, with D perhaps given as TRBD1 or TRBD2 (6 bases each). In germline, CDR1 is SGHNT, CDR2 YENEEA. V was pared by 0 bases and J by 2 bases, with 23 bases between. This CDR3 has 19 residues. Written as DNA, the CDR3 is TGTGCCAGCAGCTTAGACCCGCTGGCAAGTGAGGGGGGCCCCTACGAGCAGTACTTC. As protein: CASSLDPLASEGGPYEQYF.

A remark on this clonotype: One base away lies a much larger clone, so this may be a sequencing read error. The chain has TRBV20-1 and TRBJ2-3; 11 positions agree with TRBD1. Germline V CDR1 and CDR2: DFQATT, SNEGSKA (reference sequence). The CDR3 is 16 amino acids. The CDR3 region has the DNA TGCATTGCTTCATCTCGGACAGGGGGCGCGAAAGATACGCAGTATTTT. Its translation is CIASSRTGGAKDTQYF.

This clonotype is medium-sized in the sample. CDR3 sequence (DNA): TGTGCCAGCAGAACTACAGGGACGTCACCCCTCCACTTT. Its translation is CASRTTGTSPLHF. The chain couples TRBV12-3 or TRBV12-4 to TRBJ1-6, with a weak D call TRBD1 (6 bases). Trimming removed 6 bases from V and 10 bases from J, with 13 bases in between. The CDR3 covers 13 residues.

This clonotype has more than one count but fewer than ten. The CDR3: CASSQGSGGAGGQETQYF. CDR3 DNA: TGTGCCAGCAGCCAAGGAAGCGGGGGGGCCGGAGGTCAAGAGACCCAGTACTTC. The chain links TRBV4-2 to TRBJ2-5; 10 positions match TRBD2. This CDR3 region has 18 residues. Germline CDR1 reads LGHNA; CDR2 reads YNFKEQ. Trimming cost V 1 base and J 2 bases; bases outside gene matches: 10.

About this clonotype itself: A much larger clone lies one base from this, so it may be a read error. CDR3 DNA: TGCAGCGTGCCGGGAGGCGGGAGGACTGAAGCTTTCTTT. This translates into CSVPGGGRTEAFF. V is TRBV29-1 and J is TRBJ1-1; no firm D call. CDR3 length equals 13 residues. Trimming removed 6 bases from V and 5 bases from J, with 16 bases in between. From germline, CDR1 is SQVTM and CDR2 ANQGSEA.